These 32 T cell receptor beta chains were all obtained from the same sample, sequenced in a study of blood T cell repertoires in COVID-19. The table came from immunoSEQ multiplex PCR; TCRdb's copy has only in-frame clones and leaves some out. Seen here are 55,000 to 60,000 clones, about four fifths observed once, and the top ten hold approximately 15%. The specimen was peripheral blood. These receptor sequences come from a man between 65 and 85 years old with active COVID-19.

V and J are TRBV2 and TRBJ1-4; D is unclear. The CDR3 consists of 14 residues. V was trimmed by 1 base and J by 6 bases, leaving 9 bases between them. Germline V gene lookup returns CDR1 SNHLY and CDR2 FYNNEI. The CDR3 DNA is TGTGCCAGCAGTGAAGTGGCGGGATATGAAAAACTGTTTTTT. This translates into CASSEVAGYEKLFF.

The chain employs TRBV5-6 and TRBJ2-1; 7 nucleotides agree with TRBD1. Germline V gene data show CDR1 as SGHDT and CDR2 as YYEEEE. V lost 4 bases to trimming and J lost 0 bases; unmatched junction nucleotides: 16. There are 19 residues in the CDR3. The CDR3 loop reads CASSPRQGLLVSSYNEQFF. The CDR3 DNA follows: TGTGCCAGCAGCCCGCGACAGGGTCTCCTCGTTAGCTCCTACAATGAGCAGTTCTTC.

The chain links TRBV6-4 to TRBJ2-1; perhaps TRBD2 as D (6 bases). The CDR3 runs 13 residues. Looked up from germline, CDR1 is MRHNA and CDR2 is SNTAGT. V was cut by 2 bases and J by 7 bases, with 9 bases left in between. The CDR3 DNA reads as TGTGCCAGCAGTGACACTAGCATAAATGAGCAGTTCTTC. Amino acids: CASSDTSINEQFF.

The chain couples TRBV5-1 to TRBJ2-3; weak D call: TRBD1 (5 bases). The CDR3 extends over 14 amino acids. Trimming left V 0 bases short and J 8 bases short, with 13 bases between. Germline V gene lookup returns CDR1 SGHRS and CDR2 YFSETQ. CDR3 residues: CASSLVSGQGTQYF. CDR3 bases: TGCGCCAGCAGCTTGGTGTCAGGGCAGGGTACGCAGTATTTT.

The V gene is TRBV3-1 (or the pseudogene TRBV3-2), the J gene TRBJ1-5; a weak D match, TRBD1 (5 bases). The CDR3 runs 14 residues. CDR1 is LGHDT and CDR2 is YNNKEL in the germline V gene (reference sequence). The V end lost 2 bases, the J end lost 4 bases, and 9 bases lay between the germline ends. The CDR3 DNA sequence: TGTGCCAGCAGCCAAAGCCGGGGGAATCAGCCCCAGCATTTT. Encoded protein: CASSQSRGNQPQHF.

This CDR3 is CASSQVVAAMPHEQYF. The CDR3 coding sequence is TGTGCCAGCAGCCAAGTGGTAGCGGCCATGCCCCACGAGCAGTACTTC. The chain joins TRBV14 to TRBJ2-7, with D perhaps TRBD2 (6 bases). The germline CDR1 and CDR2 sequences are SGHDN and FVKESK. V lost 1 base and J 5 bases, leaving 18 bases between the germline ends. This CDR3 contains 16 residues.

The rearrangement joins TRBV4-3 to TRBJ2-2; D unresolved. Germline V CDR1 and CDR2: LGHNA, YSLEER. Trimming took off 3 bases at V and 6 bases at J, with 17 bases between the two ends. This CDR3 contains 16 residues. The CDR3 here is CASSQYPGNQAGELFF. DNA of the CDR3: TGCGCCAGCAGCCAGTATCCCGGTAATCAGGCCGGGGAGCTGTTTTTT.

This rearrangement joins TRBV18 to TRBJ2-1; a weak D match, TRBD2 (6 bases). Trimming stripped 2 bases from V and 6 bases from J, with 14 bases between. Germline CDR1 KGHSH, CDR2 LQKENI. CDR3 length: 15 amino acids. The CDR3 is CASSPWGRSGNEQFF. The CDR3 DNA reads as TGTGCCAGCTCACCATGGGGGAGGTCTGGCAATGAGCAGTTCTTC.

CDR3 sequence (DNA): TGTGCCAGCAGTACCCGGACAGTTAATCAGCCCCAGCATTTT. As protein: CASSTRTVNQPQHF. The chain joins TRBV28 to TRBJ1-5; TRBD1 is a possible D gene (6 bases). The length of the CDR3 is 14 residues. V lost 5 bases, J lost 4 bases, and 12 bases lay in between. Germline V gene lookup returns CDR1 MDHEN and CDR2 SYDVKM. Using reference TRBV28 and TRBJ1-5 for the parts outside the CDR3, the full variable domain is DVKVTQSSRYLVKRTGEKVFLECVQDMDHENMFWYRQDPGLGLRLIYFSYDVKMKEKGDIPEGYSVSREKKERFSLILESASTNQTSMYLCASSTRTVNQPQHFGDGTRLSIL.

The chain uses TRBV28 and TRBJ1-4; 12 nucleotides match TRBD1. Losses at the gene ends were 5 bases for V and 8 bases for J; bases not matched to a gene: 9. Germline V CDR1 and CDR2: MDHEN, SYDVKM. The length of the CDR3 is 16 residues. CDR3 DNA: TGTGCCAGCAGTACTCGGGACAGGGGGCGAGACGAAAAACTGTTTTTT. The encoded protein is CASSTRDRGRDEKLFF.

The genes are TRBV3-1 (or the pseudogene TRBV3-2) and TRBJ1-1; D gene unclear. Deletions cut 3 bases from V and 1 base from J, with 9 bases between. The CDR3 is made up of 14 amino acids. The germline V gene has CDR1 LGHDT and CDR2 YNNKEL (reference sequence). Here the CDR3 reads CASSHLGENTEAFF. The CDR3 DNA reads TGTGCCAGCAGCCACCTCGGGGAGAACACTGAAGCTTTCTTT.

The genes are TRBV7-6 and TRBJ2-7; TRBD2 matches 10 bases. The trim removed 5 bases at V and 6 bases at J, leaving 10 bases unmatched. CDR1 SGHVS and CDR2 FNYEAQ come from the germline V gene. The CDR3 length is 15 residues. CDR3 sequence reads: CASSLVPSGSGEQYF. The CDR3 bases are TGTGCCAGCAGCCTAGTCCCTAGCGGGAGTGGCGAGCAGTACTTC.

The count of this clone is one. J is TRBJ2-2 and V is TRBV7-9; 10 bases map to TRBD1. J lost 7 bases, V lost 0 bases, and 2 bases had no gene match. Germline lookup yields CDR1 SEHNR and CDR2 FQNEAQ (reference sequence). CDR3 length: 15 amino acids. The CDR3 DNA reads TGTGCCAGCAGCTTAGCGACAGGGGGCATCGGGGAGCTGTTTTTT. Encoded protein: CASSLATGGIGELFF.

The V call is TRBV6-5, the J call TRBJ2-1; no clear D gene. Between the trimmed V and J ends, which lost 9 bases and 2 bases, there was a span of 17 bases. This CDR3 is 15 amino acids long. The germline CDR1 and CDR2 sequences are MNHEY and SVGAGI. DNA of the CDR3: TGTGCCAGTACTACAAGCTTTAACACCTACAATGAGCAGTTCTTC. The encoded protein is CASTTSFNTYNEQFF.

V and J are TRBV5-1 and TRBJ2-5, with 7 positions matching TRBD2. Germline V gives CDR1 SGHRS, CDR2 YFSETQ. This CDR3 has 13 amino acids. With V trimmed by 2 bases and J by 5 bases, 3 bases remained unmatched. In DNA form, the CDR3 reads TGCGCCAGCAGCTTTTTCGGGGGGGAGACCCAGTACTTC. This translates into CASSFFGGETQYF.

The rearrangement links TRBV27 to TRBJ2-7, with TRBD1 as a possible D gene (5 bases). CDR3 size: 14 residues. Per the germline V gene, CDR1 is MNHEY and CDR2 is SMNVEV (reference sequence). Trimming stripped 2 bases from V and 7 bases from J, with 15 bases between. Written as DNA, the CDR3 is TGTGCCAGCAGTTTAAGGGCAGGGTTAGGGGAGCAGTACTTC. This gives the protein CASSLRAGLGEQYF.

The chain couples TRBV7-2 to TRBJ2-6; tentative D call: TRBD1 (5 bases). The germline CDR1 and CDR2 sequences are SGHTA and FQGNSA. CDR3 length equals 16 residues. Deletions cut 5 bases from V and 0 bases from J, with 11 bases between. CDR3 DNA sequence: TGTGCCAGCAGCGTGAACCAGGGCTCTGGGGCCAACGTCCTGACTTTC. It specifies CASSVNQGSGANVLTF. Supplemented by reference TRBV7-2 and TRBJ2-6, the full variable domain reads GAGVSQSPSNKVTEKGKDVELRCDPISGHTALYWYRQSLGQGLEFLIYFQGNSAPDKSGLPSDRFSAERTGGSVSTLTIQRTQQEDSAVYLCASSVNQGSGANVLTFGAGSRLTVL.

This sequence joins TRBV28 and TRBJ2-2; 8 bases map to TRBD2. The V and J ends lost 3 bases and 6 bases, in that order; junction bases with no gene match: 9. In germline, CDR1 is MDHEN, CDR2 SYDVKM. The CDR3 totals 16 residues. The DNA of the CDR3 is TGTGCCAGCAGTTTTTTTGCGGGAGGTGTATCCGGGGAGCTGTTTTTT. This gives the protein CASSFFAGGVSGELFF.

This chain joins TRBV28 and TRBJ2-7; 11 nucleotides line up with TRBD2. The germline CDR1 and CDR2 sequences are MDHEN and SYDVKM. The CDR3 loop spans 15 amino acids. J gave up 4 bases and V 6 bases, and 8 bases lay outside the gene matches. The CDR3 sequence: CASSLGLAERYEQYF. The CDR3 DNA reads TGTGCCAGCAGCCTGGGACTAGCGGAGAGGTACGAGCAGTACTTC.

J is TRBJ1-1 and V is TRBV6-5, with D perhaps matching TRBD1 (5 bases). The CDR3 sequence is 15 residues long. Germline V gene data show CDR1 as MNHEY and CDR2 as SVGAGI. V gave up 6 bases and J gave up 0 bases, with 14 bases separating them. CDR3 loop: CASSRHDSLNTEAFF. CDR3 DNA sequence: TGTGCCAGCAGCCGACATGACAGTTTGAACACTGAAGCTTTCTTT.

The CDR3 spells CASSFVGNASGNTIYF. The CDR3 coding sequence is TGTGCCAGCAGCTTTGTGGGCAACGCCTCTGGAAACACCATATATTTT. V usage is TRBV12-1 and J usage is TRBJ1-3; TRBD1, the D gene given by the table, was not confirmed from the DNA. TRBV12-1 counts as a pseudogene. This CDR3 has 16 residues.

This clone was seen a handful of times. The CDR3: CSLLDLAEQFF. Written as DNA, the CDR3 is TGCAGCCTACTAGATCTGGCTGAGCAGTTCTTC. The chain uses TRBV20-1 and TRBJ2-1, with D tentatively TRBD2 (5 bases). CDR3 length equals 11 residues. CDR1 is DFQATT, CDR2 SNEGSKA, per germline (reference sequence).

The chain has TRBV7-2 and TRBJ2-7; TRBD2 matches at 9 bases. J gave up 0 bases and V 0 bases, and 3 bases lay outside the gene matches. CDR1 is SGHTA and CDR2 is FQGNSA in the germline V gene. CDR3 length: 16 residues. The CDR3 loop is CASSLASGSYSYEQYF. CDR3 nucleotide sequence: TGTGCCAGCAGCTTAGCTAGCGGGAGTTACTCCTACGAGCAGTACTTC.

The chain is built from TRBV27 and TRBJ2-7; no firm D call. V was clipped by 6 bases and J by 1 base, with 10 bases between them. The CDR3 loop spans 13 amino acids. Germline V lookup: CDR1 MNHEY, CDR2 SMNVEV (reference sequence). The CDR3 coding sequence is TGTGCCAGCAGGCAGGAACATTCCTACGAGCAGTACTTC. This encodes CASRQEHSYEQYF.

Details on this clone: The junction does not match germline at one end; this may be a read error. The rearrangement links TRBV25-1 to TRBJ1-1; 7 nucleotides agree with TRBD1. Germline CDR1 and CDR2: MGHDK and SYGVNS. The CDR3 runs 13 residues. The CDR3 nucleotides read TGTGCCAGCCGTGACAGGGTGAACACTGAAGCTTTCTTT. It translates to CASRDRVNTEAFF.

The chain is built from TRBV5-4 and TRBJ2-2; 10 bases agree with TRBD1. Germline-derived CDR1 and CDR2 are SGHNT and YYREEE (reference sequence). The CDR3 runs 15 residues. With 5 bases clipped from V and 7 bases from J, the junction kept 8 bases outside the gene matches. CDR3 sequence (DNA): TGTGCCAGCAGTCGACCGGGACAGGGGATCGGGGAGCTGTTTTTT. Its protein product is CASSRPGQGIGELFF.

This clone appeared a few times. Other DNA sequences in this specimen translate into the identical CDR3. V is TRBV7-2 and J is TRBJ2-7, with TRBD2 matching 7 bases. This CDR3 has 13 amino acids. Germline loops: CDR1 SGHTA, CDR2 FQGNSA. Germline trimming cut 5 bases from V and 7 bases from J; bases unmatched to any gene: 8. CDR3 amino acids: CASSPPGGREQYF. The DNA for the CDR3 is TGTGCCAGCAGCCCCCCGGGAGGACGTGAGCAGTACTTC.

CDR3 region: CASSQVQGASYEQYF. The CDR3, as DNA: TGCGCCAGCAGCCAAGTTCAGGGGGCCTCCTACGAGCAGTACTTC. The chain has TRBV4-3 and TRBJ2-7; 8 bases match TRBD1. With 1 base clipped from V and 0 bases from J, the junction kept 2 bases outside the gene matches. CDR1 and CDR2 from the germline V gene are LGHNA and YSLEER. The CDR3 has 15 amino acids.

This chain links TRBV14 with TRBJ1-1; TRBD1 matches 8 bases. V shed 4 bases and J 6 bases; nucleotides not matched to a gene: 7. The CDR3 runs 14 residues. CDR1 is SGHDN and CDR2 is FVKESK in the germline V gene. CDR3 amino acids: CASSLQLTGAEAFF. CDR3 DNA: TGTGCCAGCAGCCTACAACTGACAGGGGCTGAAGCTTTCTTT.

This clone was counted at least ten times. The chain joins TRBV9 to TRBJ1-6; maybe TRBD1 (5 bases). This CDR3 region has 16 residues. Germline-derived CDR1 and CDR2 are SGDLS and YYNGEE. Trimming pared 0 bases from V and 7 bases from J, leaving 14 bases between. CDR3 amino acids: CASSVGRVGVNSPLHF. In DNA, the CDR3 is TGTGCCAGCAGCGTAGGACGGGTAGGGGTGAATTCACCCCTCCACTTT.

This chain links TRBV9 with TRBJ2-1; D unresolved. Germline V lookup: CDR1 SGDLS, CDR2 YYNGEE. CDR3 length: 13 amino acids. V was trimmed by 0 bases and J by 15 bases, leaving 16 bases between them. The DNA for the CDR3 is TGTGCCAGCAGCGTAGATCAGGTCCCTTTCCGGTTCTTC. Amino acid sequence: CASSVDQVPFRFF.

The CDR3 sequence is CASSLGELGGDEQFF. The DNA for the CDR3 is TGTGCCAGCAGCTTGGGGGAATTGGGAGGAGATGAGCAGTTCTTC. The J gene is TRBJ2-1, the V gene TRBV11-3, with a weak D call TRBD2 (6 bases). Germline CDR1 is SGHNT and CDR2 is YENEEA. The V end lost 3 bases, the J end lost 8 bases, and 17 bases lay between the germline ends. CDR3 length: 15 residues.